This T cell receptor beta chain stems from a study of blood T cell repertoires in COVID-19 (dated by TCRdb to the early 2020s). Context from the whole study: ImmuneRACE Cohort 3 recovered participants were defined by two consecutive negative NP/OP PCR tests, healthcare professional clearance, or symptom resolution. Samples covering the acute and convalescent phases of COVID-19 were provided by collaborators in the United States, Italy and Spain. The material from the prospective study consisted of cDNA or gDNA derived from T cells, B-cell-depleted T cells, or PBMCs. Subjects who had been exposed to COVID-19, were actively infected with it, or had recovered from it provided the deeply sampled blood TCRbeta repertoires that made up the dataset. A freely available public database, intended as a resource for researchers studying the immune response to SARS-CoV-2, is where the repertoires were released. Samples came from the ongoing ImmuneRACE study (first 160 participants) plus 1,254 subjects from 6 global collaborators. A de-identified subject ID, COVID-19 status, age in years and sex were almost always included in the sample metadata. Where available, HLA class I and class II types were taken from metadata supplied by the sample provider and were not determined by assay-based typing. General study outcomes and caveats: Clinical and demographic metadata were provided uncurated, with the amount varying by source and participant.

TCRbeta CDR3 regions were amplified from genomic DNA by means of the immunoSEQ Assay, a bias-controlled multiplex PCR. Concerning the study's data processing: The number of nucleated cells in each sample was estimated from the amplification of reference gene primers within the assay. To quantify the absolute abundance of each unique TCRbeta CDR3 rearrangement, sequence reads were collapsed and filtered. Productive Simpson clonality was computed per sample as the square root of Simpson's diversity index over productive rearrangements. Sourced from immuneACCESS, this table was stored by TCRdb with only in-frame sequences that have V and J called. A share of the clones is absent; for the studies checked, an unresolved V gene accounts for under half, and the remainder has no known explanation. The DNA was the basis for D and trimming; V, J and clone size are from that table. Within this sample are 300,000 to 450,000 clones, with about 90% of them counted one time only. About 2.1% of the sample comes from the top ten.

Participants in the prospective study were enrolled through a virtual design, were aged about 18 to 90 years, and lived in roughly 26 United States geographic areas. To assign participants to cohorts, the prospective study relied on clinical history that participants themselves reported in a screening survey and a study questionnaire. In the prospective study, mobile phlebotomists collected whole blood, serum and a nasopharyngeal or oropharyngeal swab from each participant. Participants in the prospective study had the option to provide additional blood draws and questionnaires over a roughly 2-month period. Before DNA extraction, blood samples from the prospective study were shipped at room temperature or frozen. For this clone: What antigen it recognizes has not been identified. No much larger clone is present one base from it, and per-base qualities are unavailable.

V is cut back by 3 bases and J by 3 bases, with 4 bases in the junction unmatched. Per the germline V gene (reference sequence), LGHDT is the CDR1 and YNNKEL is the CDR2. Including the terminal cysteine and phenylalanine, the CDR3 comprises 15 residues. The retained sequence is limited to the CDR3, 45 bases, with the frame set at the first base. The sequence was collected from a man in his forties in a cohort exposed to, infected with or recovered from COVID-19 (not recorded which). Recombination connected TRBV3-1 (or the pseudogene TRBV3-2) to TRBJ1-3; 8 bases in the middle match TRBD1. Sequenced: PBMCs or T cells enriched from blood (not recorded which). The base sequence is TGTGCCAGCAGCCATCAGGGGGCTTATGGAAACACCATATATTTT. Its translation is CASSHQGAYGNTIYF.